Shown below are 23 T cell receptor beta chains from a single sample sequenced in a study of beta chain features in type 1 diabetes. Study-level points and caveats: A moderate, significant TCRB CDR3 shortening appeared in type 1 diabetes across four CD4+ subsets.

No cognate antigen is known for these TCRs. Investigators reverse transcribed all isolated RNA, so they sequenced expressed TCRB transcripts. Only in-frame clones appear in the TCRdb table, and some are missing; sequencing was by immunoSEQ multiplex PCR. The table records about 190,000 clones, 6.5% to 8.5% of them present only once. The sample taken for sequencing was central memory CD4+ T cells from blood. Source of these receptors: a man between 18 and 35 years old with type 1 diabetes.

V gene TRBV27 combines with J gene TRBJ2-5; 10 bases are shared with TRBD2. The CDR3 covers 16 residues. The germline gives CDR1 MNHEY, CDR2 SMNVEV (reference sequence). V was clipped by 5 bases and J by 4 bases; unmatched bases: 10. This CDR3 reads CASSPSLAGALETQYF. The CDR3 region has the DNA TGTGCCAGCAGTCCGTCTCTAGCGGGAGCCCTAGAGACCCAGTACTTC.

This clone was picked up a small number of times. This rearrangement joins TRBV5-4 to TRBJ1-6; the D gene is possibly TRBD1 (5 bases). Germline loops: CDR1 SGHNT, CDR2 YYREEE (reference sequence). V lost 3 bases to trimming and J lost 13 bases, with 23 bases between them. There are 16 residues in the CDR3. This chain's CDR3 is CASSSVVGGGTPPLHF. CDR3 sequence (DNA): TGTGCCAGCAGCTCGGTCGTCGGGGGGGGTACTCCCCCCCTCCACTTT.

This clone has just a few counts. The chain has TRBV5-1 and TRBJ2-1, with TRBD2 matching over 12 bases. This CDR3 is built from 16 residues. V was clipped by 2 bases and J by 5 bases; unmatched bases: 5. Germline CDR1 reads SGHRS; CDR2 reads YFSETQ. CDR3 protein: CASSLRGLAGNNEQFF. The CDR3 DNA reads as TGCGCCAGCAGCTTACGAGGACTAGCGGGAAACAATGAGCAGTTCTTC.

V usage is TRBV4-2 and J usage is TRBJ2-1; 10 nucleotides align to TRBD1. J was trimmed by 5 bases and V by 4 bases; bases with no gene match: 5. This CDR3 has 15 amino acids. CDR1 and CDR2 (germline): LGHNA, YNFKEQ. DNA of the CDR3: TGTGCCAGCAGCCCCCGGACAGGGGGGAACAATGAGCAGTTCTTC. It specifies CASSPRTGGNNEQFF.

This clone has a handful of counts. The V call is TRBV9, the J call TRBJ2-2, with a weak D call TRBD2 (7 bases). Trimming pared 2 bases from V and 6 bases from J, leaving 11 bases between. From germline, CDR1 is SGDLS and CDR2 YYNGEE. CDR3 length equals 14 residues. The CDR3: CASSVGGPSGELFF. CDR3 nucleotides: TGTGCCAGCAGCGTCGGGGGGCCATCCGGGGAGCTGTTTTTT.

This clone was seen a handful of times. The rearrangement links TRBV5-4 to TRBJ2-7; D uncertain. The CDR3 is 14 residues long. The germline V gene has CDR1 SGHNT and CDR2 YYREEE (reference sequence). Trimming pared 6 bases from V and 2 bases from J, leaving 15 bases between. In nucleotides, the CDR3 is TGTGCCAGCAACTCACGATCCAACCCCTACGAGCAGTACTTC. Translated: CASNSRSNPYEQYF.

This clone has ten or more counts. The CDR3 DNA is TGTGCCAGTAGTACCTCACAGGGATCCTACGAGCAGTACTTC. It specifies CASSTSQGSYEQYF. The rearrangement joins TRBV19 to TRBJ2-7; TRBD1 is a possible D gene (6 bases). The V end was cut by 4 bases, the J end by 1 base, with 11 bases between. CDR1 LNHDA and CDR2 SQIVND come from the germline V gene (reference sequence). The CDR3 is made up of 14 amino acids.

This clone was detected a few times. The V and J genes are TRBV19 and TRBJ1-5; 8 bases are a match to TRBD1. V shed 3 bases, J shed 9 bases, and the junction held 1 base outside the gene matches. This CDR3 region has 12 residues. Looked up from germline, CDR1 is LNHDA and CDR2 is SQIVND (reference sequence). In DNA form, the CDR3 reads TGTGCCAGTAGTATCGGACAGGGGCCCCAGCATTTT. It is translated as CASSIGQGPQHF.

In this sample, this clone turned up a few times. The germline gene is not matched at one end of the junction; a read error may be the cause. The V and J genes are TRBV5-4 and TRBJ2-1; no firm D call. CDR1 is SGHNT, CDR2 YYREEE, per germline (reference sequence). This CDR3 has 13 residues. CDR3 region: CASSRNSFNEQFF. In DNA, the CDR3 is TGCGCCAGCAGCCGGAACAGCTTCAATGAGCAGTTCTTC.

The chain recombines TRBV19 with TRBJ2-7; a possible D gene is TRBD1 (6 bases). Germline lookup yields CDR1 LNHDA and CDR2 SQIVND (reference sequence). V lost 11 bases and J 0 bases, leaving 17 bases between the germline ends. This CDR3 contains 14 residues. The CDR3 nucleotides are TGTGCCCCCCGGGCGGACAGCCTCTCCTACGAGCAGTACTTC. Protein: CAPRADSLSYEQYF. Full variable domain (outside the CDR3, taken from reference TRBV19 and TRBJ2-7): DGGITQSPKYLFRKEGQNVTLSCEQNLNHDAMYWYRQDPGQGLRLIYYSQIVNDFQKGDIAEGYSVSREKKESFPLTVTSAQKNPTAFYLCAPRADSLSYEQYFGPGTRLTVT.

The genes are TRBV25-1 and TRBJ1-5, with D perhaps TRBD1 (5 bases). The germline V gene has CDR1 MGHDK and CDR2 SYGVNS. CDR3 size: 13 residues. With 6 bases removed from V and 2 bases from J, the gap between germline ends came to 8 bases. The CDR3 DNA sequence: TGTGCCAGCAGCCAAGGGGGCAATCAGCCCCAGCATTTT. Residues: CASSQGGNQPQHF.

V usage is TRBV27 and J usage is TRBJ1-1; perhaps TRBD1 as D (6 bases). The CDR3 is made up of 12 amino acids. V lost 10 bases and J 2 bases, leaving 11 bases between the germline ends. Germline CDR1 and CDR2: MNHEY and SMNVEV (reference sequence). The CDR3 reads CATGQDNTEAFF. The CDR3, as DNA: TGTGCCACGGGACAAGATAACACTGAAGCTTTCTTT.

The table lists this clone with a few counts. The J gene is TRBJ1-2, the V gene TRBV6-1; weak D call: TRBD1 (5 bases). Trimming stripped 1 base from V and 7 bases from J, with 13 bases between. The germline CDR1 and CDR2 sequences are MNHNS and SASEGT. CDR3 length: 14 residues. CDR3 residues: CASSEGPGWGGYTF. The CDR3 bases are TGTGCCAGCAGTGAAGGTCCAGGGTGGGGTGGCTACACCTTC.

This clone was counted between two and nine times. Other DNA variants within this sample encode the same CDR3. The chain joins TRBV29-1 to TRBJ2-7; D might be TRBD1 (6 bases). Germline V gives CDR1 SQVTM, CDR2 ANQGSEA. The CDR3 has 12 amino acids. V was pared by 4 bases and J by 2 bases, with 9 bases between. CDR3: CSVGQGTYEQYF. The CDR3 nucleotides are TGCAGCGTTGGGCAGGGGACCTACGAGCAGTACTTC.

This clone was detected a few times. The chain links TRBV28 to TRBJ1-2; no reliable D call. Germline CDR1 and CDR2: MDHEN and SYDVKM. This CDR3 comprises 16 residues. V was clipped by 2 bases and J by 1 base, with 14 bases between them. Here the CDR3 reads CASSLIPSTGNYGYTF. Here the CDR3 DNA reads TGTGCCAGCAGTTTAATCCCCTCGACGGGTAACTATGGCTACACCTTC.

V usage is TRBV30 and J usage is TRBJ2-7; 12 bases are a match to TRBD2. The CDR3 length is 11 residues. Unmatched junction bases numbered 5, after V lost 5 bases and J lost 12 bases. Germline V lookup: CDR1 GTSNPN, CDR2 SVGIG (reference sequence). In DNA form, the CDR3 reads TGTGCCTGGTCTAGCGGGGGGGTCTCGTACTTC. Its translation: CAWSSGGVSYF.

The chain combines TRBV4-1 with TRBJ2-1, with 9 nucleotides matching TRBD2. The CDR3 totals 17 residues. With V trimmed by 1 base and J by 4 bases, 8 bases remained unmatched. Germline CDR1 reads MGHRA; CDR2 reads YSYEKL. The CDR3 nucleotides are TGCGCCAGCAGCCAAGGGGCTAGCGGGGACCCTTACAATGAGCAGTTCTTC. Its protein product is CASSQGASGDPYNEQFF.

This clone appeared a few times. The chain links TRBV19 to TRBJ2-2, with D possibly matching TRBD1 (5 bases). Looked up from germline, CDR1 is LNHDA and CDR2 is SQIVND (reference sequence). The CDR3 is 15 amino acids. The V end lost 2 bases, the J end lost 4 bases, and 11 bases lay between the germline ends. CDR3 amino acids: CASSIRGSSTGELFF. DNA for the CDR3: TGTGCCAGTAGTATAAGGGGCAGCTCCACCGGGGAGCTGTTTTTT.

This CDR3 is CASSLGATNEKLFF. The DNA of the CDR3 is TGTGCCAGCAGTTTGGGGGCCACCAATGAAAAACTGTTTTTT. The chain is built from TRBV28 and TRBJ1-4, with D perhaps TRBD1 (6 bases). V gave up 3 bases and J gave up 5 bases, with 10 bases separating them. Germline V gene data show CDR1 as MDHEN and CDR2 as SYDVKM. The CDR3 runs 14 residues.

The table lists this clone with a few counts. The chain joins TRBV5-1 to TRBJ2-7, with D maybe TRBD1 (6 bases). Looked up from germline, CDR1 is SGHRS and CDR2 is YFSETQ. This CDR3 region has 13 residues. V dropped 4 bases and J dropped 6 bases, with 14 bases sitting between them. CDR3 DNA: TGCGCCAGCAGCCAGGTAGGGGGAACCGAGCAGTACTTC. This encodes CASSQVGGTEQYF.

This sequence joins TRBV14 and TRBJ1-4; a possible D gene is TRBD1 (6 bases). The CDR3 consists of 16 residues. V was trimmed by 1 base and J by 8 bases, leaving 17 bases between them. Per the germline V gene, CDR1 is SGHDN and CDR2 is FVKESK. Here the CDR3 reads CASSQVGGARKEKLFF. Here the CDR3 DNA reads TGTGCCAGCAGCCAAGTAGGGGGGGCGCGAAAAGAAAAACTGTTTTTT.

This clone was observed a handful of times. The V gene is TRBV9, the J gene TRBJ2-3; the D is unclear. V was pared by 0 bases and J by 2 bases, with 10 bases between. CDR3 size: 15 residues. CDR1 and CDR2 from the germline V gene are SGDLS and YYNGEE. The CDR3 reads CASSVGSIHTDTQYF. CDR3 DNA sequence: TGTGCCAGCAGCGTAGGTAGTATCCACACAGATACGCAGTATTTT.

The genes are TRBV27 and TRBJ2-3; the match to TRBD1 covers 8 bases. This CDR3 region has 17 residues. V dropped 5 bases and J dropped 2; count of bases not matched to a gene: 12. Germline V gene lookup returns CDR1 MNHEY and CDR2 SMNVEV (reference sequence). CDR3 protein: CASSTAQGAFSTDTQYF. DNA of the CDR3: TGTGCCAGCAGTACCGCCCAGGGGGCCTTTTCCACAGATACGCAGTATTTT.